This TCR beta chain appears in the sequencing data of a study of T cell responses to AZD1222 COVID-19 vaccine (dated by TCRdb to 2020 to 2022). A note on the overall study: AZD1222 recipients whose second dose came at about 4 weeks and those whose second dose came at about 12 weeks were combined into one group, since spike-specific TCR depth and breadth did not differ between the two schedules. Trial participants were enrolled by age into subgroups of 18-55, 56-69 and 70-plus years, and roughly 150, 30 and 60 TCR-sequenced participants, respectively, were included in these subgroups. A total of more than 230 trial participants underwent TCR sequencing, of whom around 210 had received two doses of AZD1222 and roughly 26 had received two doses of the MenACWY control vaccine. Points the paper makes about the study in general: The vaccine-associated CD4 TCRs covered the entire spike protein, and the dominant responses fell in regions 160-218 and 743-854. In the small 56-69-year group, the increase in depth fell short of significance, most likely because of low power. Because no samples from the day 14 peak response were available, repertoires could be characterized only after the peak T cell response. Reportedly, almost half of the unique spike-specific TCRs recognized epitopes lying outside the regions that are mutated in the B.1.351 and B.1.1.7 variants. Conclusions about previously exposed vaccinees were limited because only 6 or 7 AZD1222 recipients were SARS-CoV-2 seropositive at baseline. Participants were mostly white British and included more females than males, and it was suggested by the authors that clonal diversity may have been underestimated. Spike-specific TCR breadth and depth rose significantly after two AZD1222 doses compared with day 0 and with MenACWY recipients.

The CDR3, from cysteine to phenylalanine, totals 15 residues. The CDR3 DNA has 45 bases and is translated from base 1. V has 4 bases trimmed and J has 6 bases trimmed; junction bases matching no gene number 11. For CDR1 and CDR2, the germline V gene (reference sequence) lists SEHNR and FQNEAQ. About this clone itself: Its cognate antigen has yet to be identified. It has no much larger one-base neighbor in the sample; base qualities were not kept.

In the paper's terms, the time point label means: baseline before first vaccination. Samples from vaccinated people were obtained from the UK trials COV001 and COV002, which included a single-blind randomized controlled phase 2/3 trial of AZD1222 (ChAdOx1 nCoV-19) in healthy adults. For TCRbeta chain sequencing, PBMC samples from trial participants were taken at day 0 and at day 28 after the second dose. The CDR3 regions of human TCRbeta chains were analyzed by immunosequencing. Per the source publication's procedure: TCRs in the repertoires were matched against a reference library of SARS-CoV-2-specific TCRs that had been generated with the MIRA antigen-specificity platform. Breadth meant the fraction of unique TCRs that were SARS-CoV-2-associated, whereas depth meant the fraction of total T cells that were SARS-CoV-2-associated. Each spike-specific TCR was assigned to its reactive spike region and to a CD4 or CD8 class using the MIRA data. Log10-transformed breadth and depth values were compared by one-way ANOVA with Sidak's multiple comparisons tests. TCRdb retrieved this table from immuneACCESS and kept in-frame rearrangements only. Not all clones are present; in checked studies, unresolved V genes account for under half, and no reason is known for the remainder. That table supplies the V and J calls and clone size; D and trimming were determined from the DNA. A total of around 160,000 clones appear in this sample, over 75% of them only once. The ten largest clones represent under 1.5% of the sample.

The chain is assembled from TRBV7-9 and TRBJ2-5, and 7 junctional nucleotides match TRBD2. The sequence came from an adult in good health. Sequences were derived from peripheral blood, sampled on day 0 of AZD1222 vaccination. DNA sequence: TGTGCCAGCAGCTCAGGACTAGAGCGATTAAAGACCCAGTACTTC. This translates into CASSSGLERLKTQYF. The CDR3, completed at both ends by the reference TRBV7-9 and TRBJ2-5 genes, gives the full variable domain DTGVSQNPRHKITKRGQNVTFRCDPISEHNRLYWYRQTLGQGPEFLTYFQNEAQLEKSRLLSDRFSAERPKGSFSTLEIQRTEQGDSAMYLCASSSGLERLKTQYFGPGTRLLVL.